One T cell receptor beta chain is described in this entry. The sample originates from a study of blood T cell repertoires in COVID-19. Here immunoSEQ multiplex PCR was the method, and the copy in TCRdb shows in-frame clones only, minus some. The sample consists of hundreds of thousands of clones, roughly 90% of them appearing once. The CDR3 runs to 15 residues. With 1 base removed from V and 0 bases from J, the gap between germline ends came to 12 bases. CDR1 and CDR2 (germline): SQVTM, ANQGSEA. The sequence was obtained from a woman aged 18-29 years who had been exposed to COVID-19. This chain links TRBV29-1 with TRBJ1-2, with unresolved D. Sequenced: PBMCs or T cells enriched from blood (not recorded which). This CDR3 reads CSVEAGSAANYGYTF. The CDR3 bases are TGCAGCGTTGAAGCGGGTTCAGCGGCTAACTATGGCTACACCTTC. The full variable domain, with the rest looked up from reference TRBV29-1 and TRBJ1-2, is SAVISQKPSRDICQRGTSLTIQCQVDSQVTMMFWYRQQPGQSLTLIATANQGSEATYESGFVIDKFPISRPNLTFSTLTVSNMSPEDSSIYLCSVEAGSAANYGYTFGSGTRLTVV.